These T cell receptor beta chains were read from a single sample in a study of CD8+CD57+ T cells in acquired aplastic anemia. TCRdb independently ran MiXCR on the reads; one entry per CDR3 protein. The sample consists of about 270,000 distinct CDR3 sequences, roughly 50% of them appearing once. The sequenced material came from sorted CD4+, CD8+, or CD8+CD57+ T cells (not recorded which) from PBMCs. The receptor set was obtained from a human donor with severe aplastic anemia or a healthy control (not recorded which). Each CDR3 is given with its conserved first and last residue. D genes are given only for firm matches. Size tells how often a clone was seen (once, few, many) or the class of an expanded clone, and some rows leave it out.

TRBJ1-1	-	-	TRBV29-1	CSVAGRGIAEAFF	TGCAGCGTTGCGGGTCGGGGGATCGCTGAAGCTTTCTTT
TRBJ2-1	TRBD1	many	TRBV29-1	CSVEDNRGLINEQFF	TGCAGCGTTGAAGACAACAGGGGGCTTATCAATGAGCAGTTCTTC
TRBJ1-1	-	once	TRBV7-8	CASSSPSAPFF	TGTGCCAGCAGTTCTCCGTCAGCACCTTTCTTT
TRBJ2-7	-	-	TRBV25-1	CASTHRASYEQYF	TGTGCCAGCACCCACCGCGCATCCTACGAGCAGTACTTC
TRBJ1-5	-	-	TRBV2	CASSDARTSNQPQHF	TGTGCCAGCAGTGATGCCAGGACAAGCAATCAGCCCCAGCATTTT
TRBJ2-7	-	many	TRBV20-1	CSARGSAYEQYF	TGCAGTGCTAGAGGGTCCGCCTACGAGCAGTACTTC
TRBJ2-3	TRBD2	-	TRBV20-1	CSASGTSGDTQYF	TGCAGTGCTAGCGGGACTAGCGGGGATACGCAGTATTTT
TRBJ1-5	-	once	TRBV20-1	CSAAPAGGGWKHQHF	TGCAGTGCCGCTCCGGCGGGGGGCGGCTGGAAACACCAGCATTTT
TRBJ2-1	TRBD1	-	TRBV6-5	CASGRDRGYNEQFF	TGTGCCAGCGGCCGGGACAGGGGTTACAATGAGCAGTTCTTC
TRBJ1-1	-	few	TRBV10-2	CASSLGLEAFF	TGCGCCAGCAGCTTGGGACTTGAAGCTTTCTTT
TRBJ1-5	-	once	TRBV19	CASSRGRGDQPQHF	TGTGCCAGTAGTAGGGGGCGGGGAGATCAGCCCCAGCATTTT
TRBJ2-5	TRBD2	few	TRBV7-9	CASSPGLAGEMETQYF	TGTGCCAGCAGCCCGGGACTAGCGGGAGAAATGGAGACCCAGTACTTC
TRBJ1-5	-	-	TRBV7-9	CASSLYPTGSNQPQHF	TGTGCCAGCAGCTTATACCCGACAGGATCTAATCAGCCCCAGCATTTT
TRBJ2-1	TRBD1	-	TRBV7-7	CASRLGQGANELFF	TGTGCTAGCAGACTCGGACAGGGGGCGAATGAGCTGTTCTTC
TRBJ2-7	TRBD1	few	TRBV10-3	CAISGASGGSYEQYF	TGTGCCATCAGCGGGGCGTCAGGGGGCAGCTACGAGCAGTACTTC
TRBJ2-1	-	-	TRBV12-3/TRBV12-4	CASSHTSGNEQFF	TGTGCCAGCAGTCATACTAGTGGCAATGAGCAGTTCTTC
TRBJ2-3	-	few	TRBV12-3/TRBV12-4	CASSPQSTDTQYF	TGTGCCAGCAGCCCCCAAAGCACAGATACGCAGTATTTT
TRBJ2-7	-	-	TRBV7-8	CASSSKAGSIDEQYF	TGTGCCAGCAGCTCGAAGGCAGGGAGCATCGACGAGCAGTACTTC
TRBJ1-6	-	-	TRBV9	CASSARAYNSPLHF	TGTGCCAGCAGCGCCCGGGCCTATAATTCACCCCTCCACTTT
TRBJ2-1	TRBD2	many	TRBV4-3	CASSQDRLAGIEQFF	TGCGCCAGCAGCCAAGATCGACTAGCGGGGATTGAGCAGTTCTTC
TRBJ1-2	-	once	TRBV29-1	CSVQGRGFNGYTF	TGCAGCGTTCAGGGCAGGGGTTTCAATGGCTACACCTTC
TRBJ2-2	-	-	TRBV19	CASRLGYGELFF	TGTGCCAGTAGGCTAGGGTACGGGGAGCTGTTTTTT
TRBJ2-7	-	-	TRBV20-1	CSASGGVIFYEQYF	TGCAGTGCTAGTGGGGGAGTGATCTTCTACGAGCAGTACTTC
TRBJ2-5	-	-	TRBV15	CATSSLGPNQETQYF	TGTGCCACCAGCAGCTTGGGGCCCAATCAAGAGACCCAGTACTTC
TRBJ1-1	-	-	TRBV7-2	CASSLGFGRVAFF	TGTGCCAGCAGCTTAGGTTTCGGCAGGGTAGCTTTCTTT
TRBJ2-7	-	-	TRBV4-1	CASSQDQAYSYEQYF	TGCGCCAGCAGCCAAGATCAGGCCTATTCCTACGAGCAGTACTTC
TRBJ2-7	-	-	TRBV2	CAILQDSSYEQYF	TGTGCCATCCTACAGGACAGCTCCTACGAGCAGTACTTC
TRBJ1-6	-	-	TRBV19	CASSSRTANSPVLF	TGTGCCAGTAGTAGTCGGACAGCTAATTCACCCGTCCTCTTT
TRBJ2-5	-	-	TRBV19	CASSPRGGPAQETQYF	TGTGCCAGTAGTCCTCGAGGGGGGCCAGCCCAAGAGACCCAGTACTTC
TRBJ2-7	TRBD1	many	TRBV7-8	CASSLVSGQGTYEQYF	TGTGCCAGCAGCTTGGTGTCGGGACAGGGGACCTACGAGCAGTACTTC
TRBJ2-2	-	-	TRBV29-1	CSVRIGSVTGELFF	TGCAGCGTTAGAATAGGTTCGGTTACCGGGGAGCTGTTTTTT
TRBJ1-2	-	few	TRBV12-3/TRBV12-4	CASSYSYGTDSYAF	TGTGCCAGCAGTTACTCGTACGGGACGGACAGCTACGCCTTC
TRBJ2-7	-	medium-sized	TRBV10-3	CAISGGYEQYF	TGTGCCATCAGTGGAGGCTACGAGCAGTACTTC
TRBJ2-5	-	-	TRBV15	CATSLTGTEYNEQYF	TGTGCCACCAGCCTCACCGGGACTGAGTACAATGAGCAGTACTTC
TRBJ1-6	-	few	TRBV7-6	CASSPGGGNSPLHF	TGTGCCAGCAGCCCAGGTGGGGGTAATTCACCCCTCCACTTT
TRBJ2-3	-	many	TRBV7-8	CASSLVIRTADTQYF	TGTGCCAGCAGCTTAGTAATCAGGACTGCGGATACGCAGTATTTT
TRBJ2-7	TRBD2	-	TRBV20-1	CSARLAGAKIAYEQYF	TGCAGTGCAAGACTAGCGGGAGCGAAGATTGCCTACGAGCAGTACTTC
TRBJ1-5	-	many	TRBV7-2	CASSLGQGMNQPQHF	TGTGCCAGCAGCTTAGGGCAGGGTATGAATCAGCCCCAGCATTTT
TRBJ1-3	-	-	TRBV7-2	CASSLLAGGNTIYF	TGTGCCAGCAGTTTGCTTGCCGGTGGAAACACCATATATTTT
TRBJ2-7	TRBD1	once	TRBV10-2	CASSERESGTGAYEQYF	TGCGCCAGCAGTGAGAGGGAATCCGGGACAGGGGCGTACGAGCAGTACTTC
TRBJ1-1	-	-	TRBV29-1	CSVVRNTEAFF	TGCAGCGTTGTGAGAAACACTGAAGCTTTCTTT
TRBJ2-3	-	once	TRBV7-2	CASSLGGWTDTQYF	TGTGCCAGCAGCTTAGGGGGGTGGACAGATACGCAGTATTTT
TRBJ1-1	TRBD1	-	TRBV2	CASSEGTGDTEAFF	TGTGCCAGCAGTGAAGGGACAGGGGACACTGAAGCTTTCTTT
TRBJ2-1	-	-	TRBV20-1	CSATPGLGVNEQFF	TGCAGTGCTACTCCGGGACTCGGTGTTAATGAGCAGTTCTTC
TRBJ2-3	-	-	TRBV7-9	CASSVWGTGDTQYF	TGTGCCAGCAGCGTATGGGGTACAGGAGATACGCAGTATTTT
TRBJ2-7	TRBD1	-	TRBV5-1	CASSFRGPYEQYF	TGCGCCAGCAGCTTCAGGGGGCCCTACGAGCAGTACTTC
TRBJ2-1	TRBD2	-	TRBV2	CASSATGLAGGPLDEQIF	TGTGCCAGCAGTGCTACGGGACTAGCGGGGGGGCCATTGGATGAGCAGATCTTC
TRBJ2-7	-	many	TRBV11-3	CASSLDGGGEQYF	TGTGCCAGCAGCTTAGATGGCGGTGGCGAGCAGTACTTC
TRBJ2-5	TRBD2	-	TRBV7-2	CASSLGRRLAGITQYF	TGTGCCAGCAGCTTAGGTCGTCGACTAGCGGGGATTACCCAGTACTTC
TRBJ2-3	-	-	TRBV7-9	CASRDSTDTQYF	TGTGCCAGCCGGGATAGCACAGATACGCAGTATTTT
TRBJ2-7	-	few	TRBV18	CASSEGDGQYF	TGTGCCAGCTCAGAGGGGGACGGGCAGTACTTC
TRBJ1-3	TRBD1	-	TRBV30	CAFGTAGNTIYF	TGTGCCTTCGGGACAGCCGGAAACACCATATATTTT
TRBJ1-2	-	many	TRBV19	CASSMRQIYGYTF	TGTGCCAGTAGTATGAGACAGATCTATGGCTACACCTTC
TRBJ1-2	-	many	TRBV9	CASSVAQGDYGYTF	TGTGCCAGCAGCGTAGCACAGGGAGACTATGGCTACACCTTC
TRBJ2-7	-	many	TRBV18	CASSPPGREQYF	TGTGCCAGCTCACCACCAGGGCGGGAGCAGTACTTC
TRBJ2-2	-	many	TRBV12-3/TRBV12-4	CASSLPRGAGAGELFF	TGTGCCAGCAGTTTGCCCCGGGGGGCTGGCGCCGGGGAGCTGTTTTTT
TRBJ2-1	TRBD1	-	TRBV9	CASSQGRTGTYNEQFF	TGTGCCAGCAGCCAAGGAAGGACAGGGACCTACAATGAGCAGTTCTTC
TRBJ2-1	-	many	TRBV30	CAWSVRTNEQFF	TGTGCCTGGAGTGTACGGACTAATGAGCAGTTCTTC
TRBJ2-5	-	-	TRBV20-1	CSVGTQYF	TGCAGTGTAGGGACCCAGTACTTC